This paragraph reports one T cell receptor beta chain. Its target is not known. TCRdb's copy holds only in-frame clones and misses some; the assay was immunoSEQ multiplex PCR. The sample has some 1,100,000 clones, 75% to 85% seen once. This sample is drawn from a study of shared clonotypes between healthy human individuals. On the study more broadly: Every donor yielded three CD4 naive, three CD4 memory, two CD8 naive and one CD8 memory plate.

Study observations and caveats: Among donors, the sharing of clonotypes was expected to be influenced by sequencing depth.

Donors included only healthy HIV-negative adults lacking recent acute infections or vaccinations. Germline CDR1 SNHLY, CDR2 FYNNEI. V was cut by 4 bases and J by 4 bases, with 11 bases left in between. CDR3 length equals 13 residues. Sequenced material: memory CD4+ T cells from PBMCs. This sample's subset: CD45RA-negative fraction. V gene TRBV2 combines with J gene TRBJ2-7, with a tentative D call TRBD1 (6 bases). The TCR sequence derives from a young man in good health. Some clones in this sample may be carry-over from other donors' samples. CDR3 sequence: CASSGGQIYEQYF. Here the CDR3 DNA reads TGTGCCAGCAGTGGGGGACAAATTTACGAGCAGTACTTC.